The clone carrying this T cell receptor (beta chain) was recorded at least ten times. Together with thyroid ultrasound, orbital computed tomography, serum thyroxine and TRAb, clinical symptoms were used for diagnoses. There were TCR beta CDR3 regions amplified from RNA transcripts. The TCR CDR3 first-round RT-PCR relied on the HTBI primer set. One entry per CDR3 protein, called by TCRdb with MiXCR from the multiplex PCR reads. The table records approximately 400,000 distinct CDR3 sequences, 14% of them present only once. In germline, CDR1 is SNHLY, CDR2 FYNNEI. The CDR3 length is 15 residues. Trimming cost V 9 bases and J 0 bases, with 12 bases left between them. This specimen comes from a study of T cells in Graves' hyperthyroidism and ophthalmopathy.

Specimen: blood. The clonotype was recovered from a woman aged 25 to 39 with Graves' ophthalmopathy. The J gene is TRBJ2-6, the V gene TRBV2; D possibly corresponds to TRBD2 (5 bases). The CDR3 sequence is CASQKGSSGANVLTF. The DNA of the CDR3 is TGTGCCAGTCAAAAAGGGAGCTCTGGGGCCAACGTCCTGACTTTC.